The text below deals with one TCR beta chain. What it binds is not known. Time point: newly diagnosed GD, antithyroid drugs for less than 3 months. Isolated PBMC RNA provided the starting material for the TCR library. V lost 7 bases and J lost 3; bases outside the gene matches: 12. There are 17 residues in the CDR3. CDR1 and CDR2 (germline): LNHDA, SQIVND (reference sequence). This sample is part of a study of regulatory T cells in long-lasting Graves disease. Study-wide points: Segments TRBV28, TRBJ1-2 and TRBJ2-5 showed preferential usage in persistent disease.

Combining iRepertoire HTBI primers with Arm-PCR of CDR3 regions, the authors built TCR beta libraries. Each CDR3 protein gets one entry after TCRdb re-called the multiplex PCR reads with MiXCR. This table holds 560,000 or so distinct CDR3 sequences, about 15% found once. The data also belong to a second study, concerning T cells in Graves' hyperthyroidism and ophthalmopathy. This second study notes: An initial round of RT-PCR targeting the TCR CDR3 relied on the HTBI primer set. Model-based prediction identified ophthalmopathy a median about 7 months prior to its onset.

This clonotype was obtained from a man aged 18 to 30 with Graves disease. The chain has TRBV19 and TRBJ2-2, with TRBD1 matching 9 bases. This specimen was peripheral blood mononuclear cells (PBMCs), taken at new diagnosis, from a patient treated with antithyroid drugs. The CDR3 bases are TGTGCCAGTACTCCGACAGGGGGGTATCGTGACACCGGGGAGCTGTTTTTT. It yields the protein CASTPTGGYRDTGELFF.